This T cell receptor (beta chain) derives from a study of regulatory T cells in long-lasting Graves disease. The time point: persistent/refractory GD, antithyroid drugs over 5 years with positive TRAb. PBMCs were the source of the RNA used for TCR sequencing. Arm-PCR of CDR3 regions and iRepertoire HTBI primers were used to build TCR beta libraries. TCRdb reprocessed the multiplex PCR reads via MiXCR and lists one record per CDR3 protein. Of 300,000 to 500,000 distinct CDR3 sequences listed, under 25% were seen once; the top ten hold about a fifth. This receptor was taken from a female donor with Graves disease. This sample comprised peripheral blood mononuclear cells (PBMCs), obtained when the disease was refractory, from a patient treated with antithyroid drugs.

The CDR3 DNA sequence: TGCGCCAGCATCGGTTTAGGACAGGCGGTCTACGAGCAGTACTTC. This codes for CASIGLGQAVYEQYF. The J gene is TRBJ2-7, the V gene TRBV10-2; 7 bases align to TRBD1. Germline V gene data show CDR1 as WSHSY and CDR2 as SAAADI. The CDR3 length is 15 residues. V lost 7 bases, J lost 3 bases, and 12 bases stayed unmatched.